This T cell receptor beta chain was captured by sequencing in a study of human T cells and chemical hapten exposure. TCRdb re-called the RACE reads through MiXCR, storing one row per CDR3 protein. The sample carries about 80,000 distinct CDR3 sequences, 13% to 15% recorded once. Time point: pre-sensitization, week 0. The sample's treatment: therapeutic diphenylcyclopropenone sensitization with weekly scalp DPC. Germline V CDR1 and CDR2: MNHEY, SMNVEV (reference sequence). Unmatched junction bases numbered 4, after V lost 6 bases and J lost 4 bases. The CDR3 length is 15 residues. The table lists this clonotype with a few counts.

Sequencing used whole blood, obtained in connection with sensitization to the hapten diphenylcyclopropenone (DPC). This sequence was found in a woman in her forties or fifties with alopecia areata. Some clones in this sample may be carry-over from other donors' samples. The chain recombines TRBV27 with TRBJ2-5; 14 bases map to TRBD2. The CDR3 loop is CASSGLAGGGETQYF. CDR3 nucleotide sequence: TGTGCCAGCAGCGGACTAGCGGGAGGTGGAGAGACCCAGTACTTC.